The TCR beta chain described here comes from a study of shared clonotypes between healthy human individuals. This clone showed up just once. The CDR3 contains 16 residues. Germline CDR1 reads SGHAT; CDR2 reads FQNNGV. Deletions cut 1 base from V and 2 bases from J, with 12 bases between. Deep was the level used in running the assay. Sequencing was performed with immunoSEQ multiplex PCR; in TCRdb, only in-frame clones are kept and a portion is missing. This sample has about half a million clones; around 74% occur once, and the top ten carry under 15%. The sequencing sample was made of PBMCs. This sequence originates from a woman in her thirties or forties in good health. Some clones in this sample may be carry-over from other donors' samples. The chain combines TRBV11-2 with TRBJ2-1, with a weak D call TRBD2 (6 bases). CDR3 DNA: TGTGCCAGCAGCTTAGGGTTAGCGGCCCCCTACAATGAGCAGTTCTTC. Translating gives CASSLGLAAPYNEQFF.